Below, 10 T cell receptor beta chains from the same sample are listed, as sequenced in a study of blood T cell repertoires in COVID-19. Profiling relied on immunoSEQ multiplex PCR, and the TCRdb table lists in-frame clones only, not all of them. The sample lists under 200,000 clones; 60% to 85% were seen once. Sequencing was carried out using peripheral blood. These receptors all come from a man aged 55 to 70 with active or convalescent COVID-19.

This clone was counted a single time. J is TRBJ2-3 and V is TRBV11-2; a possible D gene is TRBD1 (5 bases). V was cut by 2 bases and J by 6 bases, with 9 bases left in between. The CDR3 totals 13 residues. Germline-derived CDR1 and CDR2 are SGHAT and FQNNGV. The CDR3 loop reads CASSLSYRDTQYF. In nucleotides, the CDR3 is TGTGCCAGCAGCTTATCGTACAGGGATACGCAGTATTTT.

The V call is TRBV19, the J call TRBJ1-1, with D unclear. V dropped 3 bases and J dropped 1 base, with 12 bases sitting between them. The CDR3 runs to 15 residues. Per germline, CDR1 LNHDA and CDR2 SQIVND (reference sequence). The CDR3 DNA is TGTGCCAGTAGTATTGCGGCAGCTTGGAACACTGAAGCTTTCTTT. Amino acids: CASSIAAAWNTEAFF.

The V call is TRBV12-3 or TRBV12-4, the J call TRBJ1-4; no definite D call. The CDR3 contains 13 residues. Between the trimmed V and J ends, which lost 5 bases and 8 bases, there was a span of 12 bases. CDR3 coding DNA: TGTGCCAGCAGTCCCGGAGTTCGGGAAAAACTGTTTTTT. Protein product: CASSPGVREKLFF.

V usage is TRBV18 and J usage is TRBJ1-1; no definite D call. Deletions cut 1 base from V and 4 bases from J, with 10 bases between. Germline lookup yields CDR1 KGHSH and CDR2 LQKENI. The CDR3 extends over 14 amino acids. CDR3 nucleotides: TGTGCCAGCTCACCACGAGGGTCCGGCACTGAAGCTTTCTTT. Amino acids: CASSPRGSGTEAFF.

This clone was detected a few times. The chain employs TRBV18 and TRBJ1-5; 7 bases line up with TRBD1. J was trimmed by 0 bases and V by 6 bases; bases with no gene match: 2. CDR3 length equals 14 residues. Germline V gives CDR1 KGHSH, CDR2 LQKENI. DNA of the CDR3: TGTGCCAGCTCGCAGGGGGTTAGCAATCAGCCCCAGCATTTT. Residues: CASSQGVSNQPQHF.

The genes are TRBV4-2 and TRBJ2-2, with TRBD1 identical over 10 bases. The germline CDR1 and CDR2 sequences are LGHNA and YNFKEQ. V dropped 0 bases and J dropped 7; count of bases not matched to a gene: 5. The CDR3 has 16 residues. The CDR3 bases are TGTGCCAGCAGCCAAGATGGGACAGGGGTTCACGGGGAGCTGTTTTTT. It yields the protein CASSQDGTGVHGELFF.

This chain connects TRBV3-1 (or the pseudogene TRBV3-2) to TRBJ1-2, with D perhaps TRBD1 (5 bases). The V end lost 2 bases, the J end lost 2 bases, and 12 bases lay between the germline ends. The CDR3 spans 15 residues. Germline CDR1 is LGHDT and CDR2 is YNNKEL (reference sequence). This CDR3 is CASSQSDTSNYGYTF. CDR3 in DNA: TGTGCCAGCAGCCAATCGGACACCTCGAACTATGGCTACACCTTC.

The V and J genes are TRBV5-5 and TRBJ2-7; 7 bases align to TRBD1. The CDR3 is 17 amino acids. Germline trimming cut 4 bases from V and 3 bases from J; bases unmatched to any gene: 16. Germline V gives CDR1 SGHKS, CDR2 YYEKEE (reference sequence). CDR3 DNA: TGTGCCAGCAGCAAACTATCCGGACAGGCTGAGGGCTACGAGCAGTACTTC. Translating it yields CASSKLSGQAEGYEQYF.

The chain has TRBV7-2 and TRBJ2-1; 7 bases line up with TRBD2. CDR1 is SGHTA and CDR2 is FQGNSA in the germline V gene. V trimming: 5 bases; J trimming: 3 bases; junction bases outside the gene matches: 13. This CDR3 is built from 17 residues. The CDR3 nucleotides read TGTGCCAGCAGCCTAGTGGGGGGGTGGCAGTACTACAATGAGCAGTTCTTC. This translates into CASSLVGGWQYYNEQFF.

The V gene is TRBV7-9, the J gene TRBJ2-7; D gene ambiguous. The CDR3 contains 11 residues. Germline lookup yields CDR1 SEHNR and CDR2 FQNEAQ (reference sequence). V was pared by 7 bases and J by 2 bases, with 6 bases between. CDR3 in amino acids: CASTNTYEQYF. As DNA, the CDR3 is TGTGCCAGCACCAACACCTACGAGCAGTACTTC.